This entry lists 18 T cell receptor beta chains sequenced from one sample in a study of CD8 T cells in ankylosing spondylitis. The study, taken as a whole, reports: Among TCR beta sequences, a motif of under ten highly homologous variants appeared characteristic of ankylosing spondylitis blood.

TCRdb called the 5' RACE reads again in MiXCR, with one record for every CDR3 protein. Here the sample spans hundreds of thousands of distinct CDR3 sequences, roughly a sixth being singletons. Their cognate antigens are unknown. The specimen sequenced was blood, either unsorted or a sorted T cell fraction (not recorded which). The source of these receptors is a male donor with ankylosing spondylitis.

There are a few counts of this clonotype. In nucleotides, the CDR3 is TGTGCCAGCAGTGAATCTGGGGGGGCTTCAGATACGCAGTATTTT. Translated: CASSESGGASDTQYF. The V gene is TRBV25-1, the J gene TRBJ2-3; D might be TRBD2 (7 bases). Per the germline V gene, CDR1 is MGHDK and CDR2 is SYGVNS. The CDR3 length is 15 residues. V lost 1 base, J lost 4 bases, and 12 bases lay in between.

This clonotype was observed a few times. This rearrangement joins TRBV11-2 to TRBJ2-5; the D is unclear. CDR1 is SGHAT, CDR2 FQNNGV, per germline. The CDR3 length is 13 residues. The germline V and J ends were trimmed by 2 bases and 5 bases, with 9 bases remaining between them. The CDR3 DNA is TGTGCCAGCAGCTTATCCGTTACGGAGACCCAGTACTTC. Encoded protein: CASSLSVTETQYF.

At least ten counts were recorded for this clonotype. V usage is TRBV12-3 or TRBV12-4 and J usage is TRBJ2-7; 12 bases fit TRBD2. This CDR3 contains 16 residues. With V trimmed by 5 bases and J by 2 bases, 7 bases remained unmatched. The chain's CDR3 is CASSRTSGNLPYEQYF. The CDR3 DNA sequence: TGTGCCAGCAGTCGGACTAGCGGGAACCTTCCCTACGAGCAGTACTTC.

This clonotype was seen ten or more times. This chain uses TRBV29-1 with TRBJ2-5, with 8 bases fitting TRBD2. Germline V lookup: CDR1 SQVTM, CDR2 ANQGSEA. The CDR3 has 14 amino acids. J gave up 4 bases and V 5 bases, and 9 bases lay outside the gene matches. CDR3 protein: CSVTPGAGGETQYF. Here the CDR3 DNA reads TGCAGCGTTACCCCCGGGGCGGGGGGAGAGACCCAGTACTTC.

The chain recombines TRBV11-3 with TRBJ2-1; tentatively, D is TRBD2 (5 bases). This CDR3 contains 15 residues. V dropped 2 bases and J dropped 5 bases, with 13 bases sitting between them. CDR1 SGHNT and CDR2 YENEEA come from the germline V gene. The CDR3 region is CASSLSSGTHNEQFF. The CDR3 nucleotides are TGTGCCAGCAGCTTATCCAGCGGTACACACAATGAGCAGTTCTTC.

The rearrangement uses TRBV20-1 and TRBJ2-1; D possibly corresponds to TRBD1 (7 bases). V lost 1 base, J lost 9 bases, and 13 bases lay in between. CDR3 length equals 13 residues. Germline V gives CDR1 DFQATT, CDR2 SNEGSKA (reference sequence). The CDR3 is CSARVAGGGEQFF. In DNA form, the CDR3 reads TGCAGTGCTAGAGTGGCAGGGGGAGGTGAGCAGTTCTTC.

CDR3 in DNA: TGTGCCAGCAGAATGGGCAAAACAGGGGCCTCCCCCAATGAGCAGTTCTTC. Its translation: CASRMGKTGASPNEQFF. The chain links TRBV6-1 to TRBJ2-1; 7 bases are a match to TRBD1. The trim removed 6 bases at V and 6 bases at J, leaving 17 bases unmatched. The germline CDR1 and CDR2 sequences are MNHNS and SASEGT. CDR3 length: 17 residues.

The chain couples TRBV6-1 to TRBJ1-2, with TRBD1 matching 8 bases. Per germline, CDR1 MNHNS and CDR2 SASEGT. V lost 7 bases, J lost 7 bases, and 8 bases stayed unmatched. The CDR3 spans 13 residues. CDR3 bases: TGTGCCAGCAAATCGGGACAGGCCCTTGGCTACACCTTC. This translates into CASKSGQALGYTF.

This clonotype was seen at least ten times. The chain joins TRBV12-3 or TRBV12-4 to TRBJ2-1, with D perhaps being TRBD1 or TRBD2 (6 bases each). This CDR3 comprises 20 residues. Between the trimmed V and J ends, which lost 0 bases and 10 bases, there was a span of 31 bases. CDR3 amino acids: CASSLANNPGGMAGDKEQFF. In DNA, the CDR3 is TGTGCCAGCAGTTTAGCGAATAACCCCGGGGGTATGGCAGGGGATAAGGAGCAGTTCTTC.

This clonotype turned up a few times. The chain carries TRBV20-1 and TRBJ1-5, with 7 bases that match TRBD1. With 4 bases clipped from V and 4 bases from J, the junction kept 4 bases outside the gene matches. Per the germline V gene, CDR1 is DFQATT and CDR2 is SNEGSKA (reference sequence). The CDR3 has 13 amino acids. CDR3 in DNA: TGCAGTGCTATGACAGGGACTAATCAGCCCCAGCATTTT. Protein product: CSAMTGTNQPQHF.

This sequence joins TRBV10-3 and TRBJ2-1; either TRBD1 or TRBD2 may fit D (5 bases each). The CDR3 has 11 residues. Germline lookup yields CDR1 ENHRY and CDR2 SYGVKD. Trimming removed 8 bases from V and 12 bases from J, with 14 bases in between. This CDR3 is CAISQGPGQFF. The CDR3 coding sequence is TGTGCCATCTCTCAGGGACCGGGGCAGTTCTTC.

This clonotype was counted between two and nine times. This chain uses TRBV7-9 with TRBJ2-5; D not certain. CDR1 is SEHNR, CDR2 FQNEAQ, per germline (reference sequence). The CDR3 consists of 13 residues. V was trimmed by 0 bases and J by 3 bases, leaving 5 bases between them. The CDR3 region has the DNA TGTGCCAGCAGCTTAGCGTCAGAAGAGACCCAGTACTTC. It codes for CASSLASEETQYF.

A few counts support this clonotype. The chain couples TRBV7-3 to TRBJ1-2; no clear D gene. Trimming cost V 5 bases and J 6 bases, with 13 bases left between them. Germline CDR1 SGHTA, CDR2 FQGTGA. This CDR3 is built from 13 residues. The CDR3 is CASSPSGKDGYTF. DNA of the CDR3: TGTGCCAGCAGCCCCTCGGGAAAGGATGGCTACACCTTC.

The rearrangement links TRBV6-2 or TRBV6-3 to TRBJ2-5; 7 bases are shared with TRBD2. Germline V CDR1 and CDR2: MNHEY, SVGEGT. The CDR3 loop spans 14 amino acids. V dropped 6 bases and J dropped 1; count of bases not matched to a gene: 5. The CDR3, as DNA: TGTGCCAGCAGATACGCGGGGGTCCAAGAGACCCAGTACTTC. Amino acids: CASRYAGVQETQYF.

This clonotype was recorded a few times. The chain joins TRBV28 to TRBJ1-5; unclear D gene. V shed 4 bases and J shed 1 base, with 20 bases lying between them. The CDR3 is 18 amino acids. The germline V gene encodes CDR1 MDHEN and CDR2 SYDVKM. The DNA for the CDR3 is TGTGCCAGCAGTTCCTTGGCACTTGCTAGCGGAAGCAATCAGCCCCAGCATTTT. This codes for CASSSLALASGSNQPQHF. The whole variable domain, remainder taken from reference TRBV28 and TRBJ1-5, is DVKVTQSSRYLVKRTGEKVFLECVQDMDHENMFWYRQDPGLGLRLIYFSYDVKMKEKGDIPEGYSVSREKKERFSLILESASTNQTSMYLCASSSLALASGSNQPQHFGDGTRLSIL.

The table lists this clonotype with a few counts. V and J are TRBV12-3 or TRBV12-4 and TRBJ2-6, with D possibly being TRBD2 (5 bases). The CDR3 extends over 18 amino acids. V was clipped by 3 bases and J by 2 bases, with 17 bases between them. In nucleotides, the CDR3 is TGTGCCAGCAGTTTCAGTCGGGGTCTCGCCCCTGGGGCCAACGTCCTGACTTTC. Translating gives CASSFSRGLAPGANVLTF.

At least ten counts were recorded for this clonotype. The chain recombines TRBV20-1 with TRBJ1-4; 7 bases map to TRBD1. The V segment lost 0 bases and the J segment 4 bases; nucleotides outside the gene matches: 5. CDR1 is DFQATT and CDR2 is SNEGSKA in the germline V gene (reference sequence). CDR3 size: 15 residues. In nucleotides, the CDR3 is TGCAGTGCTAGAGATTCGGACAGGAGTAATGAAAAACTGTTTTTT. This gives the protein CSARDSDRSNEKLFF.

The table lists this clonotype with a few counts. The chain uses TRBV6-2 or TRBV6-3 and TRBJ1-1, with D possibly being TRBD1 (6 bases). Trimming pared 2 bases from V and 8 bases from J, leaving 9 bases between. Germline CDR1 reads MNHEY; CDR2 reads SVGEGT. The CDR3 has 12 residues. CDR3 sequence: CASSYIGGEAFF. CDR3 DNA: TGTGCCAGCAGTTACATCGGGGGCGAAGCTTTCTTT.